This T cell receptor beta chain was captured by sequencing in a study of T cells in severe cutaneous drug reactions (dated 2019 in TCRdb). For the study in its entirety: Between the early 2010s and the late 2010s, patients were recruited from Taiwan, Thailand and a European registry network. Enrollment was limited to patients whose SJS/TEN or DRESS diagnosis was probable or definite according to RegiSCAR criteria. The Naranjo algorithm and the ALDEN drug causality algorithm were used to assign the culprit drug. Blister fluids/cells, PBMC and other biological samples were taken from patients in the acute stage or the recovery stage. Bulk TCR sequencing was combined with single-cell sequencing, quantitative PCR validation, functional assays and transgenic mouse experiments. The libraries were made with iRepertoire multiplex PCR, and the authors referred to a comparison in which iRepertoire and 5' RACE methods, with or without UMI, captured abundant clonotypes to a similar degree.

Study-wide findings and limitations: Whether the public TCR generalizes to SJS/TEN caused by other drugs was noted by the authors as still needing further study. A public TCRbeta CDR3, present at a mean of around 14% in all seven CBZ-SJS/TEN blister samples, was undetectable or scarce in PBMC from tolerant controls and healthy donors. TRBV12-4 usage was strongly increased in CBZ-SJS/TEN patients, averaging around 35% in blister cells and approximately 5% in PBMC.

No count is logged; frequency rates this clonotype as medium-sized (0.01 to 0.1%). Which antigen it targets is not known. Sequenced donors were patients with carbamazepine-induced Stevens-Johnson syndrome or toxic epidermal necrolysis (CBZ-SJS/TEN). The peripheral blood repertoires were taken from CBZ-SJS/TEN patients of two origins, four or five Han Chinese and roughly 6 European. To look for drug-specific clonotypes, next-generation sequencing was used to profile the T cell receptor repertoires of patients with drug-induced severe cutaneous adverse reactions. The RNA was isolated from either blister cells of skin lesions or peripheral blood mononuclear cells. For both bulk and single-cell sequencing, libraries were prepared with the iRepertoire multiplex PCR system using TCR subtype-specific primers. Multiplex PCR using primers aimed at the V, D and J gene regions produced the bulk TCR beta libraries. Roughly 100-500 ng of RNA per sample served as input for bulk TCR library preparation. An Illumina MiSeq was used to sequence the bulk TCR beta amplicons. On the study's bioinformatics: Sample misassignments and low-quality sequencing reads were removed through quality control steps. The amino acids lying between the V-gene Y[YFLI]C motif and the J-segment [FW]GXGT motif were defined as CDR3. CDR3 clonotypes and TRBV and TRBJ gene assignments were based on the IMGT database. For each sample, TRBV expression was normalized against the mean for the same gene in PBMC from under 50 healthy donors. TCRdb reprocessed the reads and lists each CDR3 protein sequence as a single entry, with no DNA. The V and J calls reflect TCRdb's pipeline rather than the authors' work. This specimen's table enumerates under 2,000 distinct CDR3 sequences. The ten largest make up 14% of the sample.

In the germline V gene, CDR1 corresponds to SGHDN and CDR2 to FVKESK. The CDR3 spans 17 residues, from the cysteine through the phenylalanine. No DNA sequence is on record. Here the chain combines TRBV14 and TRBJ2-2; no DNA is available, so the TRBD1 call from TCRdb remains unchecked. The sequence came from a human donor with Stevens-Johnson syndrome, a severe cutaneous drug reaction. The sequencing sample was made of PBMCs. The CDR3: CASSQKRTGGVTGELFF.